Below, one TCR beta chain is given with its context. This sample is drawn from a study of cytomegalovirus exposure and HLA in healthy donors. Using immunoSEQ multiplex PCR, the repertoire was profiled, and TCRdb retains in-frame clones only, with some absent. The profile shows around 300,000 clones, about 86% of them singletons. CDR1 MDHEN and CDR2 SYDVKM come from the germline V gene. The CDR3 covers 15 residues. Deletions cut 2 bases from V and 4 bases from J, with 14 bases between. Material for sequencing was PBMCs. The J gene is TRBJ2-5, the V gene TRBV28, with D possibly being TRBD1 (5 bases). The receptor was isolated from a woman aged 18-35 years in good health and CMV-seronegative. The CDR3 sequence: CASSLNRRVRETQYF. Here the CDR3 DNA reads TGTGCCAGCAGTTTAAACAGGAGAGTCCGAGAGACCCAGTACTTC.